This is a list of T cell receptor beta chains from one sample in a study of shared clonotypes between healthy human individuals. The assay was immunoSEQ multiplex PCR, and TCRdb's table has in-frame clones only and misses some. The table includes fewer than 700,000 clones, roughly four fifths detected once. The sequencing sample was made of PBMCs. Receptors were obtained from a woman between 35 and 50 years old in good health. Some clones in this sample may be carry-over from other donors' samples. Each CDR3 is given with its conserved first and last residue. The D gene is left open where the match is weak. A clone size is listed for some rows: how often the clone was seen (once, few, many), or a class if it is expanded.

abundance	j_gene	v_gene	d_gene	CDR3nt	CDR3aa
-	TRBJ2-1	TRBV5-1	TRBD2	TGCGCCAGCAGCCACCTAGCGGGACGGGACAATGAGCAGTTCTTC	CASSHLAGRDNEQFF
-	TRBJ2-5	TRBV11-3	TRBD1	TGTGCCAGCAGCTCAGGGGGCTTGGGGACCCAGTACTTC	CASSSGGLGTQYF
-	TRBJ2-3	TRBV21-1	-	TGTGCCAGCAGCAAGAGGTCAGGCACAGATACGCAGTATTTT	CASSKRSGTDTQYF
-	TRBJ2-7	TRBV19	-	TGTGCCAGTAGTATAGGAGGGGACTCCTACGAGCAGTACTTC	CASSIGGDSYEQYF
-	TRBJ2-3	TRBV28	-	TGTGCCAGTAAAGCGGATCTTGGCACAGATACGCAGTATTTT	CASKADLGTDTQYF
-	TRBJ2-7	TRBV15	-	TGTGCCACCAGCAGGAGTCTAGGTCTCTACGAGCAGTACTTC	CATSRSLGLYEQYF
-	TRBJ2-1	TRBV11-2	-	TGTGCCAGCAGCTTAGATCTCGGGACCGAGCAGTTCTTC	CASSLDLGTEQFF
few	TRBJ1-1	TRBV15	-	TGTGCCACCAGCAGAGGGAAGGGAACTGAAGCTTTCTTT	CATSRGKGTEAFF
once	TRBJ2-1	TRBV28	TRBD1	TGTGCCAGCAGTCCCGGACAGGTCTCCTACAATGAGCAGTTCTTC	CASSPGQVSYNEQFF
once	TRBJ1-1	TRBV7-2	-	TGTGCCAGCAGCCTACGAGCCGGACAGACGAACACTGAAGCTTTCTTT	CASSLRAGQTNTEAFF
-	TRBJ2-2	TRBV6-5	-	TGTGCCAGCAGTTACAACCTTCGGAGGCCCGGGGAGCTGTTTTTT	CASSYNLRRPGELFF
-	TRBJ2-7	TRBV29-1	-	TGCAGCGCACAAGGGGGGGGCTCCTACGAGCAGTACTTC	CSAQGGGSYEQYF
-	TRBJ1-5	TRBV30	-	TGTGCCTGGAACCTCGAGGGGCAGCCCCAGCATTTT	CAWNLEGQPQHF
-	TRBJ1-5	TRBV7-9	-	TGTGCCAGCAGCCTGTGGGATAGCAATCAGCCCCAGCATTTT	CASSLWDSNQPQHF
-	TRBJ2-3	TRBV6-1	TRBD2	TGTGCCAGCAGTGGAAGACTAGCTCAACACCCAGATACGCAGTATTTT	CASSGRLAQHPDTQYF
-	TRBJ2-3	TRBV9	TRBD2	TGTGCCAGCAGCGTAGTAGGGGGACTAGCGGGAGTTCCAGATACGCAGTATTTT	CASSVVGGLAGVPDTQYF
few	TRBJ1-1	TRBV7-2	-	TGTGCCAGCAGCTTGGCTAGGAACACTGAAGCTTTCTTT	CASSLARNTEAFF
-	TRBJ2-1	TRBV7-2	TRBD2	TGTGCCAGCAGCTTATCGAGCGGGAGGGCGGGTGAGCAGTTCTTC	CASSLSSGRAGEQFF
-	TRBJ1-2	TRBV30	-	TGTGCCTGGAGTGTAGACCAGGCGAGGAGCTACACCTTC	CAWSVDQARSYTF
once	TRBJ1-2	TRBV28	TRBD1	TGTGCCAGCAGTTTGGTTGGGACAGGGGGTCCTACCGGGTACTATGGCTACACCTTC	CASSLVGTGGPTGYYGYTF
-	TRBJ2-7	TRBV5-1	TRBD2	TGCGCCAGCAGCCGGGGGGTAGCGGGAGGCCGTAGCTCCTACGAGCAGTACTTC	CASSRGVAGGRSSYEQYF
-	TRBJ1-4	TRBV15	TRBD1	TGTGCCACCAGCAGAGATAAACAGGGGGCGAGGGAAAAACTGTTTTTT	CATSRDKQGAREKLFF